This section outlines one TCR beta chain sequence together with its context. These data come from a study of CD8 T cells in Susac syndrome. CDR1 and CDR2 (germline): MNHNS, SASEGT. This CDR3 has 16 amino acids. Between the trimmed V and J ends, which lost 7 bases and 0 bases, there was a span of 13 bases. Random-hexamer reverse transcription was applied to about 0.45 to 1 ug RNA. TCRdb reanalysed the immunoSEQ multiplex PCR reads using MiXCR and keeps one entry per CDR3 protein. Among roughly 120,000 distinct CDR3 sequences, 94% were seen once, and the ten largest hold around 0.13%. This clonotype originated in a human donor with multiple sclerosis. V usage is TRBV6-1 and J usage is TRBJ2-6; D is undetermined. The sequencing input was CD4+ T cells from PBMCs. DNA for the CDR3: TGTGCCAGCAACAGACCCATGGGCTCTGGGGCCAACGTCCTGACTTTC. It translates to CASNRPMGSGANVLTF.